The 31 T cell receptor beta chains listed next were all sequenced from one sample in a study of shared clonotypes between healthy human individuals. The repertoire was sequenced with immunoSEQ multiplex PCR; TCRdb's copy has only in-frame clones and lacks some. The repertoire has over 800,000 clones, 80% to 95% of them found once; the top ten carry around 24%. CD8 cells classed as naive were CD45RO-negative and positively selected for CCR7, excluding terminally differentiated effector memory CD45RA+ cells. The specimen sequenced was naive CD8+ T cells sorted from blood. The receptors stem from a young man in good health.

Concerning this clone: The sample has other DNA sequences that encode this CDR3 too. J is TRBJ1-5 and V is TRBV27; D ambiguous. Germline V gene data show CDR1 as MNHEY and CDR2 as SMNVEV (reference sequence). CDR3 length: 13 residues. The V end lost 2 bases, the J end lost 6 bases, and 8 bases lay between the germline ends. The CDR3 spells CASSLGLGQPQHF. The CDR3 DNA is TGTGCCAGCAGTTTAGGTTTGGGTCAGCCCCAGCATTTT.

The chain links TRBV6-6 to TRBJ1-2; D is uncertain. Germline values: CDR1 MNHNY, CDR2 SVGAGI (reference sequence). CDR3 length: 12 amino acids. Trimming left V 1 base short and J 9 bases short, with 9 bases between. The CDR3, as DNA: TGTGCCAGCAGTTACTTAACAAGGAGCTACACCTTC. Encoded protein: CASSYLTRSYTF.

This rearrangement joins TRBV5-8 to TRBJ2-7; tentative D call: TRBD1 (6 bases). Germline CDR1 and CDR2: SGHTS and YDEGEE. CDR3 length: 13 amino acids. The V end lost 3 bases, the J end lost 3 bases, and 10 bases lay between the germline ends. CDR3 DNA: TGTGCCAGCAGCTATGGACAGAACTACGAGCAGTACTTC. It specifies CASSYGQNYEQYF.

The V and J genes are TRBV4-1 and TRBJ2-7; TRBD2 is a possible D gene (5 bases). With 3 bases removed from V and 5 bases from J, the gap between germline ends came to 17 bases. This CDR3 has 15 amino acids. Germline values: CDR1 MGHRA, CDR2 YSYEKL. The CDR3 DNA reads as TGCGCCAGCAGCCACCAAGGACGAGGGATCGACGAGCAGTACTTC. Its protein is CASSHQGRGIDEQYF.

V gene TRBV7-9 combines with J gene TRBJ2-5; 9 bases align to TRBD2. Germline values: CDR1 SEHNR, CDR2 FQNEAQ (reference sequence). The CDR3 extends over 19 amino acids. V shed 3 bases, J shed 5 bases, and the junction held 19 bases outside the gene matches. The CDR3 nucleotides are TGTGCCAGCAGCTTTCCAGGCGGGCTAGCGGGACCCCCCGCGGAGACCCAGTACTTC. Its translation: CASSFPGGLAGPPAETQYF. The variable domain in full, with the rest retrieved from reference TRBV7-9 and TRBJ2-5, is DTGVSQNPRHKITKRGQNVTFRCDPISEHNRLYWYRQTLGQGPEFLTYFQNEAQLEKSRLLSDRFSAERPKGSFSTLEIQRTEQGDSAMYLCASSFPGGLAGPPAETQYFGPGTRLLVL.

The gene calls are TRBV5-8 and TRBJ2-7; D may be TRBD2 (5 bases). The CDR3 is made up of 14 amino acids. V lost 4 bases, J lost 6 bases, and 17 bases lay in between. Germline CDR1 SGHTS, CDR2 YDEGEE. CDR3 residues: CASSLDFRGSEQYF. The CDR3 bases are TGTGCCAGCAGCCTGGACTTCCGAGGCAGCGAGCAGTACTTC.

The gene calls are TRBV2 and TRBJ1-1; the D is unclear. The CDR3 consists of 14 residues. Germline V gives CDR1 SNHLY, CDR2 FYNNEI. V was clipped by 3 bases and J by 0 bases, with 8 bases between them. The CDR3 DNA reads as TGTGCCAGCAGTGAGGGATCAATGAACACTGAAGCTTTCTTT. This gives the protein CASSEGSMNTEAFF.

The sample holds one count of this clone. The chain has TRBV2 and TRBJ1-1; D unresolved. Germline lookup yields CDR1 SNHLY and CDR2 FYNNEI. The V gene lost 11 bases and the J gene lost 4 bases, with 11 bases spanning the gap. The CDR3 sequence is 11 residues long. The chain's CDR3 is CAFRVGTEAFF. The DNA for the CDR3 is TGTGCCTTTCGAGTTGGCACTGAAGCTTTCTTT.

V usage is TRBV6-4 and J usage is TRBJ2-7; 7 nucleotides agree with TRBD1. Germline CDR1 is MRHNA and CDR2 is SNTAGT. The CDR3 runs 13 residues. V dropped 10 bases and J dropped 0; count of bases not matched to a gene: 6. The CDR3 region has the DNA TGTGCCACCCGGGACAGCAACTCCTACGAGCAGTACTTC. Its translation: CATRDSNSYEQYF.

Notes on this clone: Other DNA sequences in this sample translate to the same CDR3. DNA for the CDR3: TGCAGTGCTACCCCGAACAATGAGCAGTTCTTC. Its translation is CSATPNNEQFF. The rearrangement uses TRBV20-1 and TRBJ2-1; the D is unclear. Germline assignment: CDR1 DFQATT and CDR2 SNEGSKA (reference sequence). V was cut by 4 bases and J by 5 bases, with 6 bases left in between. The CDR3 spans 11 residues.

The gene calls are TRBV7-9 and TRBJ2-1; 13 bases match TRBD2. CDR3 size: 18 residues. J gave up 0 bases and V 6 bases, and 8 bases lay outside the gene matches. Germline V gene sequence: CDR1 SEHNR, CDR2 FQNEAQ (reference sequence). DNA of the CDR3: TGTGCCAGCAGGCCCGGGACTAGCGGGAACAGCTCCTACAATGAGCAGTTCTTC. This codes for CASRPGTSGNSSYNEQFF.

This chain joins TRBV28 and TRBJ2-5; 7 bases line up with TRBD1. Germline CDR1 and CDR2: MDHEN and SYDVKM. The junction had 7 bases not matched to a gene; V was cut back by 1 base and J by 5 bases. This CDR3 contains 15 residues. As DNA, the CDR3 is TGTGCCAGCAGTTTATCAGCAGGGGGTCGGGAGACCCAGTACTTC. Translated, it gives CASSLSAGGRETQYF.

This clone has only one observation. The chain recombines TRBV6-1 with TRBJ2-3; D gene unclear. V was pared by 9 bases and J by 4 bases, with 17 bases between. Germline CDR1 is MNHNS and CDR2 is SASEGT. The CDR3 is 14 amino acids. This chain's CDR3 is CASAIRRGPDTQYF. The CDR3 bases are TGTGCCAGTGCCATTAGGCGCGGTCCAGATACGCAGTATTTT.

The genes are TRBV9 and TRBJ2-1; D could derive from TRBD1 or TRBD2 (6 bases each). CDR1 is SGDLS, CDR2 YYNGEE, per germline. V was clipped by 3 bases and J by 1 base, with 14 bases between them. The CDR3 totals 16 residues. The CDR3 region is CASSAVGGGSYNEQFF. CDR3 sequence (DNA): TGTGCCAGCAGCGCGGTAGGAGGGGGGTCCTACAATGAGCAGTTCTTC.

The chain employs TRBV19 and TRBJ2-7; 9 positions agree with TRBD1. J gave up 0 bases and V 9 bases, and 6 bases lay outside the gene matches. CDR3 length equals 14 residues. In germline, CDR1 is LNHDA, CDR2 SQIVND (reference sequence). The CDR3 here is CASKGTGNSYEQYF. As DNA, the CDR3 is TGTGCCAGCAAAGGGACAGGGAACTCCTACGAGCAGTACTTC.

This clone is a singleton in its sample. This chain links TRBV9 with TRBJ1-4, with 8 positions matching TRBD1. Per the germline V gene, CDR1 is SGDLS and CDR2 is YYNGEE. The CDR3 runs 17 residues. V lost 4 bases, J lost 0 bases, and 8 bases stayed unmatched. The CDR3 here is CASSPGDRLATNEKLFF. CDR3 sequence (DNA): TGTGCCAGCAGCCCCGGGGACAGGCTAGCAACTAATGAAAAACTGTTTTTT.

In regard to this clone: The same CDR3 also results from other DNA sequences found in this sample. This chain links TRBV27 with TRBJ2-7; D is unresolved. Germline V gives CDR1 MNHEY, CDR2 SMNVEV (reference sequence). This CDR3 has 15 residues. V was trimmed by 2 bases and J by 0 bases, leaving 11 bases between them. Here the CDR3 reads CASSLGAGSSYEQYF. The DNA for the CDR3 is TGTGCCAGCAGTTTAGGCGCAGGAAGCTCCTACGAGCAGTACTTC.

This clone was detected only once. This sequence joins TRBV27 and TRBJ2-7; TRBD2 aligns across 7 bases. The germline CDR1 and CDR2 sequences are MNHEY and SMNVEV (reference sequence). The CDR3 consists of 16 residues. V lost 0 bases to trimming and J lost 3 bases; unmatched junction nucleotides: 8. In DNA form, the CDR3 reads TGTGCCAGCAGTTTATCCCACCGGACTAGTATCTACGAGCAGTACTTC. As protein: CASSLSHRTSIYEQYF.

V gene TRBV2 combines with J gene TRBJ2-1; tentatively, D is TRBD2 (5 bases). The CDR3 has 15 residues. With 5 bases removed from V and 2 bases from J, the gap between germline ends came to 13 bases. Germline assignment: CDR1 SNHLY and CDR2 FYNNEI. CDR3 DNA: TGTGCCAGCAGTCCTCGGACTCCCCCCTACAATGAGCAGTTCTTC. It encodes CASSPRTPPYNEQFF.

J is TRBJ1-1 and V is TRBV5-1; D gene uncertain. Germline assignment: CDR1 SGHRS and CDR2 YFSETQ. The CDR3 totals 16 residues. Deletions cut 0 bases from V and 0 bases from J, with 12 bases between. The CDR3 nucleotides are TGCGCCAGCAGCTTGGTCCCCCGAGGGATGAACACTGAAGCTTTCTTT. It is translated as CASSLVPRGMNTEAFF.

V is TRBV28 and J is TRBJ1-5; 9 bases are a match to TRBD1. Per the germline V gene, CDR1 is MDHEN and CDR2 is SYDVKM. Germline trimming cut 5 bases from V and 7 bases from J; bases unmatched to any gene: 6. CDR3 length equals 14 residues. CDR3 sequence (DNA): TGTGCCAGCAGTCCGAGGACAGGGGACCAGCCCCAGCATTTT. Its protein product is CASSPRTGDQPQHF.

V is TRBV5-1 and J is TRBJ2-1; TRBD1 matches at 10 bases. This CDR3 has 16 amino acids. The ends lost 3 bases at V and 4 bases at J; junction bases unmatched: 7. Germline CDR1 is SGHRS and CDR2 is YFSETQ. Written as DNA, the CDR3 is TGCGCCAGCAGCTGGGGGACAGGGGAAAATTACAATGAGCAGTTCTTC. The encoded protein is CASSWGTGENYNEQFF.

The genes are TRBV27 and TRBJ1-1; D is unresolved. Trimming stripped 4 bases from V and 2 bases from J, with 14 bases between. The CDR3 covers 15 residues. In germline, CDR1 is MNHEY, CDR2 SMNVEV (reference sequence). CDR3 region: CASSSIPTVNTEAFF. The CDR3 DNA reads TGTGCCAGCAGTTCTATCCCGACGGTTAACACTGAAGCTTTCTTT.

The V call is TRBV5-1, the J call TRBJ2-2; TRBD2 matches 14 bases. Trimming removed 4 bases from V and 7 bases from J; junction bases left unmatched: 6. Germline assignment: CDR1 SGHRS and CDR2 YFSETQ. The CDR3 covers 16 residues. CDR3 region: CASSEGLAGVNGELFF. CDR3 DNA sequence: TGCGCCAGCAGCGAGGGACTAGCGGGAGTAAACGGGGAGCTGTTTTTT.

J is TRBJ2-7 and V is TRBV27, with TRBD2 matching 7 bases. After removal of 7 bases from V and 10 bases from J, the junction contained 10 bases not matched to a gene. The CDR3 is 12 residues long. Germline V gives CDR1 MNHEY, CDR2 SMNVEV (reference sequence). CDR3 nucleotides: TGTGCCAGCATCTCTGGGGAGGGGACTCAGTACTTC. It translates to CASISGEGTQYF.

The chain recombines TRBV2 with TRBJ2-1; no clear D. CDR3 length: 14 amino acids. Germline V gene sequence: CDR1 SNHLY, CDR2 FYNNEI. V lost 6 bases to trimming and J lost 6 bases, with 15 bases between them. The chain's CDR3 is CASRSSQSSNEQFF. CDR3 sequence (DNA): TGTGCCAGCAGGAGTAGCCAAAGTAGCAATGAGCAGTTCTTC. The whole variable domain, filled in from reference TRBV2 and TRBJ2-1, reads EPEVTQTPSHQVTQMGQEVILRCVPISNHLYFYWYRQILGQKVEFLVSFYNNEISEKSEIFDDQFSVERPDGSNFTLKIRSTKLEDSAMYFCASRSSQSSNEQFFGPGTRLTVL.

V gene TRBV30 combines with J gene TRBJ2-7; perhaps TRBD2 as D (7 bases). Germline V gene sequence: CDR1 GTSNPN, CDR2 SVGIG (reference sequence). The CDR3 sequence is 12 residues long. The V end was cut by 1 base, the J end by 6 bases, with 10 bases between. The DNA of the CDR3 is TGTGCCTGGAGTGGAGGGGGGGGCGAGCAGTACTTC. This gives the protein CAWSGGGGEQYF.

This chain uses TRBV30 with TRBJ2-3; TRBD1 is a possible D gene (6 bases). The CDR3 is made up of 12 amino acids. The germline CDR1 and CDR2 sequences are GTSNPN and SVGIG (reference sequence). The V gene lost 7 bases and the J gene lost 5 bases, with 13 bases spanning the gap. CDR3 nucleotides: TGTGCCTCGACAGGTAGTAAAGATACGCAGTATTTT. Translating gives CASTGSKDTQYF.

The V and J genes are TRBV5-1 and TRBJ2-1; TRBD2 matches at 11 bases. CDR1 and CDR2 (germline): SGHRS, YFSETQ. J lost 5 bases, V lost 1 base, and 8 bases had no gene match. The CDR3 runs to 17 residues. The CDR3 DNA is TGCGCCAGCAGCTTGACCTTAGCGGGAGGGCCCGACAATGAGCAGTTCTTC. Its translation: CASSLTLAGGPDNEQFF.

The chain has TRBV28 and TRBJ2-2; D might be TRBD2 (5 bases). Trimming stripped 11 bases from V and 0 bases from J, with 10 bases between. CDR1 is MDHEN and CDR2 is SYDVKM in the germline V gene. This CDR3 is built from 13 residues. The CDR3 bases are TGTGCCGGCGGAGGTACGAACACCGGGGAGCTGTTTTTT. It is translated as CAGGGTNTGELFF.

The rearrangement joins TRBV25-1 to TRBJ1-1; D uncertain. This CDR3 comprises 11 residues. Between the trimmed V and J ends, which lost 10 bases and 10 bases, there was a span of 16 bases. From germline, CDR1 is MGHDK and CDR2 SYGVNS. The CDR3 nucleotides read TGTGCCACCGGAGGAAACTTGGGAGCTTTCTTT. It specifies CATGGNLGAFF.